One sample yielded the 14 T cell receptor beta chains listed below, sequenced in a study of T cell responses to AZD1222 COVID-19 vaccine. Clones were sequenced by immunoSEQ multiplex PCR, and TCRdb holds only the in-frame ones, with some missing. The sample has 160,000 or so clones; about nine tenths are singletons. The specimen comprised peripheral blood, sampled 28 days after the second dose of the MenACWY control vaccine. These receptors all come from an adult who received the MenACWY meningococcal vaccine as a control.

V usage is TRBV28 and J usage is TRBJ2-2; no clear D gene. The length of the CDR3 is 12 residues. Germline lookup yields CDR1 MDHEN and CDR2 SYDVKM. The V gene lost 2 bases and the J gene lost 10 bases, with 8 bases spanning the gap. CDR3 residues: CASSLRATELFF. CDR3 sequence (DNA): TGTGCCAGCAGTTTACGGGCTACGGAGCTGTTTTTT.

The genes are TRBV5-8 and TRBJ1-1; the D gene is possibly TRBD1 (6 bases). Between the trimmed V and J ends, which lost 0 bases and 4 bases, there was a span of 19 bases. This CDR3 comprises 17 residues. CDR1 and CDR2 from the germline V gene are SGHTS and YDEGEE. The CDR3 coding sequence is TGTGCCAGCAGCTTGGAGGGACACCCGGTGCGTGGCACTGAAGCTTTCTTT. It is translated as CASSLEGHPVRGTEAFF.

This rearrangement joins TRBV28 to TRBJ2-5, with 9 bases aligning to TRBD2. V lost 6 bases to trimming and J lost 5 bases; unmatched junction nucleotides: 13. CDR3 length: 16 amino acids. From germline, CDR1 is MDHEN and CDR2 SYDVKM. DNA of the CDR3: TGTGCCAGCAGCCATTCTGCGGGAGGGCCTTCGGAGACCCAGTACTTC. Residues: CASSHSAGGPSETQYF. The full variable domain, completed using reference TRBV28 and TRBJ2-5, is DVKVTQSSRYLVKRTGEKVFLECVQDMDHENMFWYRQDPGLGLRLIYFSYDVKMKEKGDIPEGYSVSREKKERFSLILESASTNQTSMYLCASSHSAGGPSETQYFGPGTRLLVL.

The rearrangement joins TRBV18 to TRBJ1-1, with D unclear. V was shortened by 0 bases and J by 6 bases, with 14 bases between the two germline ends. CDR1 KGHSH and CDR2 LQKENI come from the germline V gene. This CDR3 has 15 residues. CDR3 region: CASSPPTNPLAEAFF. The CDR3 DNA follows: TGTGCCAGCTCACCACCGACAAACCCTCTGGCTGAAGCTTTCTTT.

This clone was detected only once. This chain links TRBV27 with TRBJ2-1; no clear D gene. The length of the CDR3 is 14 residues. CDR1 is MNHEY and CDR2 is SMNVEV in the germline V gene (reference sequence). Trimming left V 5 bases short and J 5 bases short, with 13 bases between. CDR3 protein: CASSTSTNDNEQFF. CDR3 DNA: TGTGCCAGCAGTACCTCTACCAACGACAATGAGCAGTTCTTC.

This chain connects TRBV27 to TRBJ2-7; no clear D gene. V dropped 6 bases and J dropped 0 bases, with 15 bases sitting between them. This CDR3 is built from 15 residues. The germline V gene has CDR1 MNHEY and CDR2 SMNVEV (reference sequence). The DNA for the CDR3 is TGTGCCAGCAGAGCAAACCAGTGGCTCTCCTACGAGCAGTACTTC. Translated, it gives CASRANQWLSYEQYF.

The rearrangement links TRBV7-2 to TRBJ2-3, with D possibly being TRBD1 (6 bases). Deletions cut 4 bases from V and 9 bases from J, with 20 bases between. CDR3 size: 15 residues. Germline V gene data show CDR1 as SGHTA and CDR2 as FQGNSA. Here the CDR3 reads CASSSGTPKLGTQYF. DNA of the CDR3: TGTGCCAGCAGCTCCGGGACACCCAAATTAGGGACGCAGTATTTT.

The chain employs TRBV24-1 and TRBJ2-4; 8 positions match TRBD1. V lost 4 bases to trimming and J lost 2 bases; unmatched junction nucleotides: 6. Germline V lookup: CDR1 KGHDR, CDR2 SFDVKD. There are 16 residues in the CDR3. DNA of the CDR3: TGTGCCACCAGTGACCGTCGACAGGGGTCCAAAAACATTCAGTACTTC. Protein sequence: CATSDRRQGSKNIQYF.

The V and J genes are TRBV25-1 and TRBJ1-1, with no clear D. The CDR3 is 13 amino acids. V was pared by 3 bases and J by 1 base, with 6 bases between. Looked up from germline, CDR1 is MGHDK and CDR2 is SYGVNS. This CDR3 is CASSDSPNTEAFF. The CDR3 DNA reads TGTGCCAGCAGTGATAGCCCGAACACTGAAGCTTTCTTT.

The rearrangement uses TRBV9 and TRBJ2-3; D unclear. Trimming cost V 0 bases and J 2 bases, with 10 bases left between them. CDR1 is SGDLS, CDR2 YYNGEE, per germline. The CDR3 length is 15 residues. The CDR3: CASSVATAYTDTQYF. The DNA for the CDR3 is TGTGCCAGCAGCGTAGCTACGGCCTACACAGATACGCAGTATTTT.

The chain has TRBV5-1 and TRBJ1-2, with 7 nucleotides matching TRBD1. Trimming cost V 4 bases and J 6 bases; bases outside gene matches: 12. Per germline, CDR1 SGHRS and CDR2 YFSETQ. CDR3 length: 15 amino acids. The CDR3 sequence: CASSLGYGTADGYTF. The CDR3 DNA reads as TGCGCCAGCAGCCTTGGGTATGGGACAGCGGATGGCTACACCTTC.

The genes are TRBV18 and TRBJ2-2; D call uncertain. Germline V gene data show CDR1 as KGHSH and CDR2 as LQKENI. With 2 bases removed from V and 1 base from J, the gap between germline ends came to 8 bases. The CDR3 consists of 15 residues. The CDR3 DNA reads TGTGCCAGCTCACCAGTTTTTGGGAACACCGGGGAGCTGTTTTTT. It encodes CASSPVFGNTGELFF.

The rearrangement links TRBV5-1 to TRBJ2-3, with 9 bases matching TRBD2. V was clipped by 1 base and J by 0 bases; unmatched bases: 9. The CDR3 runs to 18 residues. CDR1 and CDR2 from the germline V gene are SGHRS and YFSETQ. The CDR3 coding sequence is TGCGCCAGCAGCTTGAGATTAGCGGGAGCATTGAGCACAGATACGCAGTATTTT. It translates to CASSLRLAGALSTDTQYF.

The rearrangement joins TRBV6-5 to TRBJ2-1, with TRBD2 identical over 7 bases. Germline loops: CDR1 MNHEY, CDR2 SVGAGI. CDR3 length equals 15 residues. The trim removed 6 bases at V and 3 bases at J, leaving 8 bases unmatched. The chain's CDR3 is CASRGVGDYYNEQFF. For the CDR3, the DNA is TGTGCCAGCAGAGGAGTGGGGGACTACTACAATGAGCAGTTCTTC.